Sequencing of this T cell receptor beta chain was carried out in a study of regulatory T cells in long-lasting Graves disease. The germline gives CDR1 LGHDT, CDR2 YNNKEL (reference sequence). V lost 3 bases and J lost 3, with 21 bases in between. This CDR3 has 18 amino acids. Time point defined: newly diagnosed GD, antithyroid drugs for less than 3 months. Extracted PBMC RNA gave rise to the TCR library. Both iRepertoire HTBI primers and Arm-PCR of CDR3 regions were used to build the TCR beta libraries. Using its own MiXCR run on the multiplex PCR reads, TCRdb lists one record per CDR3 protein. In the table there are around 500,000 distinct CDR3 sequences, approximately 12% of which are singletons. The data also belong to a second study, concerning T cells in Graves' hyperthyroidism and ophthalmopathy. Per that study: When the TCR CDR3 underwent first-round RT-PCR, the HTBI primer set was used.

The V gene is TRBV3-1, the J gene TRBJ2-4; D may be TRBD2 (5 bases). The origin of this receptor is a woman between 25 and 40 years old with Graves disease. The sample was peripheral blood mononuclear cells (PBMCs), taken at new diagnosis, from a patient treated with antithyroid drugs. The CDR3 DNA reads TGTGCCAGCAGCCATCCCCGGGGAGATGCCCCGGGCAAAAACATTCAGTACTTC. Its protein is CASSHPRGDAPGKNIQYF.